These 20 T cell receptor beta chains originate from one sample sequenced in a study of blood T cell repertoires in COVID-19. Assay used: immunoSEQ multiplex PCR; TCRdb lists only in-frame clones, some missing. The table includes fewer than 80,000 clones, roughly 89% detected once. The sequenced material came from peripheral blood. The receptors originated from a woman between 50 and 59 years old with active COVID-19.

This rearrangement joins TRBV6-5 to TRBJ2-1, with 7 bases aligning to TRBD2. This CDR3 comprises 15 residues. Germline CDR1 and CDR2: MNHEY and SVGAGI. V was pared by 2 bases and J by 7 bases, with 8 bases of the junction left unmatched. For the CDR3, the DNA is TGTGCCAGCAGTTACGGGGGAGGGCCAGGAAATGAGCAGTTCTTC. Its translation: CASSYGGGPGNEQFF.

V is TRBV5-5 and J is TRBJ1-4, with 7 bases lining up with TRBD1. After removal of 2 bases from V and 8 bases from J, the junction contained 9 bases not matched to a gene. Germline V CDR1 and CDR2: SGHKS, YYEKEE (reference sequence). CDR3 length equals 15 residues. The CDR3: CASSLRTGVGEKLFF. The DNA of the CDR3 is TGTGCCAGCAGCTTAAGGACAGGCGTCGGGGAAAAACTGTTTTTT.

V is TRBV11-2 and J is TRBJ2-7; D perhaps matches TRBD2 (7 bases). Germline CDR1 SGHAT, CDR2 FQNNGV. Trimming cost V 1 base and J 2 bases, with 9 bases left between them. This CDR3 contains 14 residues. CDR3 bases: TGTGCCAGCAGCTTAGGGGGGGGGCCCTACGAGCAGTACTTC. This encodes CASSLGGGPYEQYF. The complete variable domain, with remaining parts taken from reference TRBV11-2 and TRBJ2-7, reads EAGVAQSPRYKIIEKRQSVAFWCNPISGHATLYWYQQILGQGPKLLIQFQNNGVVDDSQLPKDRFSAERLKGVDSTLKIQPAKLEDSAVYLCASSLGGGPYEQYFGPGTRLTVT.

The chain is built from TRBV5-1 and TRBJ1-1, with D tentatively TRBD1 (5 bases). V gave up 0 bases and J gave up 7 bases, with 13 bases separating them. Per germline, CDR1 SGHRS and CDR2 YFSETQ. This CDR3 contains 14 residues. The CDR3 region has the DNA TGCGCCAGCAGCTTGGTTGCAGGGATTAATGAAGCTTTCTTT. Its protein is CASSLVAGINEAFF.

This clone was seen a handful of times. The chain links TRBV28 to TRBJ2-7; TRBD1 matches 9 bases. This CDR3 has 14 residues. In germline, CDR1 is MDHEN, CDR2 SYDVKM. Trimming took 4 bases from V and 9 from J; bases not matched to a gene: 10. DNA for the CDR3: TGTGCCAGCAGTTCCACAGGGGGCGGTTCGGTGCAGTACTTC. It specifies CASSSTGGGSVQYF. The whole variable domain, filled in from reference TRBV28 and TRBJ2-7, reads DVKVTQSSRYLVKRTGEKVFLECVQDMDHENMFWYRQDPGLGLRLIYFSYDVKMKEKGDIPEGYSVSREKKERFSLILESASTNQTSMYLCASSSTGGGSVQYFGPGTRLTVT.

The chain links TRBV19 to TRBJ2-1; 13 bases agree with TRBD2. Losses at the gene ends were 6 bases for V and 8 bases for J; bases not matched to a gene: 10. Germline-derived CDR1 and CDR2 are LNHDA and SQIVND (reference sequence). The CDR3 is 16 amino acids. The CDR3 region has the DNA TGTGCCAGTAGCGACGGAGGACTAGCGGGAGCCTATGAGCAGTTCTTC. Protein: CASSDGGLAGAYEQFF.

A few counts support this clone. The CDR3 is CASSSPTGLANTGELFF. The CDR3 nucleotides are TGTGCCAGCAGCTCACCGACGGGACTAGCGAACACCGGGGAGCTGTTTTTT. J is TRBJ2-2 and V is TRBV7-9, with TRBD2 identical over 8 bases. With V trimmed by 4 bases and J by 0 bases, 7 bases remained unmatched. The CDR3 runs to 17 residues. Germline CDR1 SEHNR, CDR2 FQNEAQ (reference sequence).

The chain employs TRBV19 and TRBJ2-2; tentative D call: TRBD1 (5 bases). The CDR3 is made up of 16 amino acids. V lost 3 bases to trimming and J lost 8 bases, with 19 bases between them. The germline CDR1 and CDR2 sequences are LNHDA and SQIVND (reference sequence). The CDR3 spells CASSIAYRRAGGELFF. CDR3 nucleotides: TGTGCCAGTAGTATTGCATACCGCAGGGCCGGGGGGGAGCTGTTTTTT.

The V gene is TRBV19, the J gene TRBJ2-3; D not resolved. Germline V lookup: CDR1 LNHDA, CDR2 SQIVND (reference sequence). V dropped 3 bases and J dropped 2 bases, with 12 bases sitting between them. The CDR3 has 15 residues. This CDR3 reads CASSIGQADTDTQYF. In DNA, the CDR3 is TGTGCCAGTAGTATCGGTCAGGCAGACACAGATACGCAGTATTTT. Together with reference TRBV19 and TRBJ2-3, the CDR3 gives the full variable domain: DGGITQSPKYLFRKEGQNVTLSCEQNLNHDAMYWYRQDPGQGLRLIYYSQIVNDFQKGDIAEGYSVSREKKESFPLTVTSAQKNPTAFYLCASSIGQADTDTQYFGPGTRLTVL.

This chain joins TRBV24-1 and TRBJ2-2; 7 bases are a match to TRBD1. The CDR3 is 16 amino acids. CDR1 is KGHDR and CDR2 is SFDVKD in the germline V gene. The J segment lost 4 bases and the V segment lost 3 bases, leaving 7 bases of the junction unmatched. CDR3 residues: CATSDGRTGVTGELFF. The CDR3 DNA reads as TGTGCCACCAGTGATGGCCGGACAGGAGTCACCGGGGAGCTGTTTTTT.

J is TRBJ2-2 and V is TRBV15; possibly TRBD2 for D (5 bases). Trimming cost V 0 bases and J 4 bases, with 15 bases left between them. CDR1 is LNHNV, CDR2 YYDKDF, per germline (reference sequence). CDR3 length equals 17 residues. The chain's CDR3 is CATSRDVGVGSTGELFF. The CDR3 bases are TGTGCCACCAGCAGAGATGTTGGGGTAGGGAGCACCGGGGAGCTGTTTTTT. The full variable domain, with the rest looked up from reference TRBV15 and TRBJ2-2, is DAMVIQNPRYQVTQFGKPVTLSCSQTLNHNVMYWYQQKSSQAPKLLFHYYDKDFNNEADTPDNFQSRRPNTSFCFLDIRSPGLGDTAMYLCATSRDVGVGSTGELFFGEGSRLTVL.

With regard to this clone: The same CDR3 can be traced to other DNA sequences in this sample. The chain is built from TRBV5-5 and TRBJ1-2; perhaps TRBD1 as D (6 bases). This CDR3 contains 13 residues. Germline V gene lookup returns CDR1 SGHKS and CDR2 YYEKEE (reference sequence). The V and J ends lost 2 bases and 3 bases respectively, with 8 bases between them. CDR3 sequence reads: CASSLAGDYGYTF. CDR3 in DNA: TGTGCCAGCAGCTTAGCAGGGGACTATGGCTACACCTTC.

The chain joins TRBV14 to TRBJ2-7; 7 bases are shared with TRBD2. Unmatched junction bases numbered 5, after V lost 5 bases and J lost 4 bases. The CDR3 sequence is 13 residues long. Germline loops: CDR1 SGHDN, CDR2 FVKESK. CDR3 residues: CASSYSGGYEQYF. The CDR3 nucleotides read TGTGCCAGCAGCTATTCCGGGGGGTACGAGCAGTACTTC.

The chain employs TRBV27 and TRBJ2-7; 11 bases map to TRBD2. This CDR3 has 15 residues. V lost 6 bases, J lost 3 bases, and 7 bases stayed unmatched. Germline CDR1 MNHEY, CDR2 SMNVEV (reference sequence). The CDR3 reads CASSLLLAGVYEQYF. CDR3 coding DNA: TGTGCCAGCAGCCTATTACTAGCGGGAGTCTACGAGCAGTACTTC.

There are a few counts of this clone. The chain couples TRBV18 to TRBJ2-3, with D possibly matching TRBD1 (6 bases). The germline V and J ends were trimmed by 3 bases and 1 base, with 14 bases remaining between them. Per germline, CDR1 KGHSH and CDR2 LQKENI. The CDR3 covers 16 residues. The CDR3 DNA is TGTGCCAGCTCACCGAGACAGGAGGTTCGCACAGATACGCAGTATTTT. It is translated as CASSPRQEVRTDTQYF.

CDR3: CASSLGQDYGYTF. In nucleotides, the CDR3 is TGTGCCAGCAGCTTGGGACAAGACTATGGCTACACCTTC. The chain carries TRBV5-8 and TRBJ1-2, with D hard to call. The CDR3 loop spans 13 amino acids. Germline CDR1 is SGHTS and CDR2 is YDEGEE. V was pared by 0 bases and J by 3 bases, with 6 bases between.

The chain combines TRBV28 with TRBJ1-2; TRBD1 might be the D (6 bases). The CDR3 is 13 residues long. The V gene lost 3 bases and the J gene lost 4 bases, with 9 bases spanning the gap. Germline CDR1 MDHEN, CDR2 SYDVKM. The DNA for the CDR3 is TGTGCCAGCAGTTTGGGGGGGGCCTATGGCTACACCTTC. It is translated as CASSLGGAYGYTF.

The chain combines TRBV5-1 with TRBJ1-1; 10 bases align to TRBD1. Germline CDR1 reads SGHRS; CDR2 reads YFSETQ. CDR3 length: 15 amino acids. V was clipped by 4 bases and J by 1 base; unmatched bases: 4. CDR3 DNA: TGCGCCAGCAGCCCCGGGACAGGGGCGAACACTGAAGCTTTCTTT. This codes for CASSPGTGANTEAFF.

The J gene is TRBJ1-5, the V gene TRBV24-1, with a tentative D call TRBD1 (6 bases). Germline V gene data show CDR1 as KGHDR and CDR2 as SFDVKD. CDR3 length: 14 residues. The V gene lost 3 bases and the J gene lost 7 bases, with 12 bases spanning the gap. The CDR3, as DNA: TGTGCCACCAGTGATACGTCTGGGGGCCAGCCCCAGCATTTT. Its protein product is CATSDTSGGQPQHF.

This clone was observed once. The rearrangement joins TRBV19 to TRBJ1-2; the D gene is possibly TRBD1 (6 bases). V was trimmed by 5 bases and J by 6 bases, leaving 22 bases between them. This CDR3 is built from 16 residues. Per germline, CDR1 LNHDA and CDR2 SQIVND (reference sequence). CDR3 bases: TGTGCCAGTAGTGAAGCTCTGAGGCGGGGGGCAGATGGCTACACCTTC. Its protein is CASSEALRRGADGYTF.